This T cell receptor (beta chain) was found in a study of T cells in localized non-small cell lung cancer. Whole-study findings and limits: Sequencing covered just one tumor region, so heterogeneity cannot be ruled out. In adjacent lung, a median about 50 of the top 100 tumor clones were found.

Clones were read by immunoSEQ multiplex PCR, and TCRdb kept only the in-frame ones, dropping some. The data hold roughly 1,700 clones, with about 22% observed a single time. Concerning this clone itself: Its antigen is not known.

This CDR3 region has 12 residues. V lost 3 bases and J lost 7, with 7 bases in between. Per the germline V gene, CDR1 is KGHSH and CDR2 is LQKENI. Specimen: normal lung tissue next to the tumor, collected before any cancer treatment. The source of this sequence is a woman between 35 and 70 years old with stage III squamous cell lung carcinoma. The rearrangement uses TRBV18 and TRBJ1-5, with D maybe TRBD1 (6 bases). CDR3 nucleotide sequence: TGTGCCAGCTCACCTACAGGGCAGCCCCAGCATTTT. It translates to CASSPTGQPQHF.